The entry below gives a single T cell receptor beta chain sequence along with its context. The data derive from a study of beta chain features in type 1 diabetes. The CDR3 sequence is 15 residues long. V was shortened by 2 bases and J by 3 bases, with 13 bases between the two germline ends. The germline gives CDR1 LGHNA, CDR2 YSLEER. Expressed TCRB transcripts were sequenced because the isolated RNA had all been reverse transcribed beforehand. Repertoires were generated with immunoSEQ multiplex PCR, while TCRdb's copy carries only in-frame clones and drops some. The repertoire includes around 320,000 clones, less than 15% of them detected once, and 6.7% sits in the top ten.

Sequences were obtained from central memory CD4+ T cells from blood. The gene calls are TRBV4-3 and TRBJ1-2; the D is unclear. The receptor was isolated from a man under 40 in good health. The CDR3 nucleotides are TGCGCCAGCAGCCAACTAAAGCACAGTGACTATGGCTACACCTTC. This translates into CASSQLKHSDYGYTF.